A selection of T cell receptor beta chains follows, all from one sample in a study of T-cell reconstitution after alpha-beta-depleted transplantation in children. TCRdb re-called the PCR reads through MiXCR, storing one row per CDR3 protein. The sample includes approximately 590,000 distinct CDR3 sequences, over 9.5% of them seen just once. Source: PBMCs from the stem cell graft donor, taken from the stem cell graft. The receptors were sampled from a human donor who donated a stem cell graft to a child with acute myeloid leukemia. The CDR3 runs from the conserved cysteine through the conserved F or W. Fields, in order: V gene, D gene, clone size, J gene, CDR3 DNA, CDR3 protein. A D gene is named only where the DNA matches it firmly. A row's size may be missing; if present it is once, few, many or a size class.

TRBV28,-,many,TRBJ2-6,TGTGCCAGCAGGGCGTCCGGGGCCAACGTCCTGACTTTC,CASRASGANVLTF
TRBV29-1,TRBD2,many,TRBJ2-1,TGCAGCGTTGATGGACTAGCGGCGTACAATGAGCAGTTCTTC,CSVDGLAAYNEQFF
TRBV29-1,-,many,TRBJ2-1,TGCAGCGTTGAACCAGGCAATGAGCAGTTCTTC,CSVEPGNEQFF
TRBV20-1,-,many,TRBJ2-5,TGCAGTGCTAGTTCGCCGGCAATTAGGGGAGGAGAGACCCAGTACTTC,CSASSPAIRGGETQYF
TRBV3-1,-,many,TRBJ2-1,TGTGCCAGCAGCCCCAGTCCCCGCTCCTACAATGAGCAGTTCTTC,CASSPSPRSYNEQFF
TRBV15,-,-,TRBJ2-5,TGTGCCACCAGCAACCAGGGGACGTACCAAGAGACCCAGTACTTC,CATSNQGTYQETQYF
TRBV11-3,TRBD2,-,TRBJ2-1,TGTGCCAGCAGCACCTTCGGGACTAGCGGGAGGGGTGAGCAGTTCTTC,CASSTFGTSGRGEQFF
TRBV28,-,few,TRBJ2-7,TGTGCCAGCCACCCCCTCCTTGGCGAGCAGTACTTC,CASHPLLGEQYF
TRBV9,-,many,TRBJ2-1,TGTGCCAGCACCACAGGGTGGGTGGATGAGCAGTTCTTC,CASTTGWVDEQFF
TRBV12-3/TRBV12-4,-,many,TRBJ2-3,TGTGCCAGCGTGTCGTTGGGAGACGGGGCAGATACGCAGTATTTT,CASVSLGDGADTQYF
TRBV7-3,-,-,TRBJ2-3,TGTGCCAGCAGCCCGGGGATCACAGATACGCAGTATTTT,CASSPGITDTQYF
TRBV5-1,TRBD2,-,TRBJ2-1,TGCGCCAGCAGCTTGACTGACCAAGCGGGAGTGGTGCAGTTCTTC,CASSLTDQAGVVQFF
TRBV20-1,-,-,TRBJ2-3,TGCAGTGCTACTTTTTTGGCGGGTCGGGCAGATACGCAGTATTTT,CSATFLAGRADTQYF
TRBV6-1,TRBD2,few,TRBJ2-1,TGTGCCAGCAGGTCCGGGACTAGCTATGAGCAGTTCTTC,CASRSGTSYEQFF
TRBV29-1,-,few,TRBJ1-2,TGCAGCGGAACTGGGAGCTATGGCTACACCTTC,CSGTGSYGYTF
TRBV4-3,-,few,TRBJ1-1,TGCGCCAGCAGCCAACAGACGTCGAACACTGAAGCTTTCTTT,CASSQQTSNTEAFF
TRBV4-3,-,few,TRBJ2-5,TGCGCCAGCAGCCAAGGACTAGTGGAGACCCAGTACTTC,CASSQGLVETQYF
TRBV11-2,TRBD2,-,TRBJ2-1,TGTGCCAGCAGCTTTCGACTAGCGGGAGCGGGCAATGAGCAGTTCTTC,CASSFRLAGAGNEQFF
TRBV7-2,-,few,TRBJ2-1,TGTGCCAGCAGCTTAGCCCCTGGTTTCGAGCAGTTCTTC,CASSLAPGFEQFF
TRBV6-2/TRBV6-3,-,-,TRBJ2-7,TGTGCCAGCAGCCCTCTACCAGCTAGCTCCTACGAGCAGTACTTC,CASSPLPASSYEQYF
TRBV7-8,TRBD1,-,TRBJ2-1,TGTGCCAGCAGCCGACAGGGCTCTGGTGAGCAGTTCTTC,CASSRQGSGEQFF
TRBV7-2,-,many,TRBJ2-5,TGTGCCAGCACCGCGCAGAGTCAAGAGACCCAGTACTTC,CASTAQSQETQYF
TRBV7-3,-,few,TRBJ2-2,TGTGCCAGCAGCCAGGGGCAGGGCCCGGTCACCGGGGAGCTGTTTTTT,CASSQGQGPVTGELFF
TRBV20-1,TRBD2,few,TRBJ2-5,TGCAGTGCCCCCCAGCGGGAGGGCCTCGCGACCCAGTACTTC,CSAPQREGLATQYF